A single sample is the source of the 2 T cell receptor beta chains below, sequenced in a study of CD8 T cells in Susac syndrome. Random hexamers served to reverse transcribe about 0.5 to 1 ug RNA. TCRdb recomputed calls from the immunoSEQ multiplex PCR reads with MiXCR, one row per CDR3 protein. The data show 110,000 to 150,000 distinct CDR3 sequences, approximately 95% seen once. Sequencing input: CD4+ T cells from PBMCs. The origin of the receptors is a human donor with Susac syndrome.

The chain links TRBV12-3 or TRBV12-4 to TRBJ2-7; D not certain. Trimming shortened V by 1 base and J by 6 bases, and 7 bases separated the two germline ends. The CDR3 runs to 12 residues. The CDR3 coding sequence is TGTGCCAGCAGTTTAGTTCCCGGCGAGCAGTACTTC. This gives the protein CASSLVPGEQYF.

V usage is TRBV27 and J usage is TRBJ2-2, with 12 bases lining up with TRBD2. J gave up 0 bases and V 10 bases, and 6 bases lay outside the gene matches. The CDR3 has 16 amino acids. Germline lookup yields CDR1 MNHEY and CDR2 SMNVEV (reference sequence). CDR3 residues: CANIRTSGTNTGELFF. The CDR3, as DNA: TGTGCCAACATTAGGACTAGCGGGACGAACACCGGGGAGCTGTTTTTT.